This T cell receptor beta chain stems from a study of response to subunit inactivated influenza vaccine. Study-wide results and caveats: Authors suggested that a seasonal influenza vaccination recruits few new T cells each time.

With regard to this clonotype: The target antigen is unknown.

Germline V lookup: CDR1 DFQATT, CDR2 SNEGSKA (reference sequence). V was trimmed by 3 bases and J by 9 bases, leaving 13 bases between them. The CDR3 totals 12 residues. TCRdb reprocessed the RT-PCR reads with MiXCR, giving one entry per CDR3 protein. There are about 480,000 distinct CDR3 sequences in the sample; approximately 24% occur only once, and approximately 2% lies in the top ten. The chain carries TRBV20-1 and TRBJ2-3; D possibly uses TRBD1 or TRBD2 (6 bases each). The material was CD4+ T cells sorted from PBMCs, obtained roughly 5 days after vaccination. The origin of this receptor is a man aged 45-65 years who received an inactivated influenza vaccine. The CDR3 DNA sequence: TGCAGTGCTAGCGGGGGCCCTCGAACGCAGTATTTT. Residues: CSASGGPRTQYF.